A selection of T cell receptor beta chains follows, all from one sample in a study of blood T cell repertoires in COVID-19. The table came from immunoSEQ multiplex PCR; TCRdb's copy has only in-frame clones and leaves some out. The sample consists of roughly 120,000 clones, roughly nine tenths of them appearing once. Sequenced input: peripheral blood. Receptor source: a human donor with active COVID-19. The donor label of this sample is uncertain. The CDR3 runs from the conserved cysteine through the conserved F or W. A D gene is named only where the DNA matches it firmly. Clone size is given for some rows only: seen once, a few or many times, or a class if the clone is expanded.

>TRBJ1-2|TRBV29-1|TRBD1|14|-
CSVDGGQGKYGYTF
TGCAGCGTTGATGGGGGACAGGGGAAGTATGGCTACACCTTC
>TRBJ2-7|TRBV7-9|-|16|-
CASSLALQVIPYEQYF
TGTGCCAGCAGCTTAGCGCTGCAGGTTATTCCTTACGAGCAGTACTTC
>TRBJ2-1|TRBV7-2|TRBD2|14|-
CASRVGGGANEQFF
TGTGCCAGCAGGGTCGGCGGGGGGGCGAATGAGCAGTTCTTC
>TRBJ1-2|TRBV4-3|TRBD1|15|-
CASSQEPQGAGGYTF
TGCGCCAGCAGCCAGGAACCACAGGGGGCAGGTGGCTACACCTTC
>TRBJ1-5|TRBV19|TRBD1|14|-
CASSPRGLNQPQHF
TGTGCCAGTAGTCCCAGGGGGCTAAATCAGCCCCAGCATTTT
>TRBJ1-5|TRBV7-2|TRBD1|15|-
CASSSQGLGVGPQHF
TGTGCCAGCAGCTCACAGGGGTTAGGTGTGGGGCCCCAGCATTTT
>TRBJ1-2|TRBV15|-|15|-
CATSRPRGTNYGYTF
TGTGCCACCAGCAGGCCTCGGGGTACTAACTATGGCTACACCTTC
>TRBJ2-1|TRBV19|-|13|-
CASRQGFIDEQFF
TGTGCCAGTAGACAGGGATTTATCGATGAGCAGTTCTTC
>TRBJ1-2|TRBV12-3/TRBV12-4|-|13|-
CASSRLVLYGYTF
TGTGCCAGCAGCCGACTGGTCCTCTATGGCTACACCTTC
>TRBJ2-1|TRBV4-3|-|14|once
CASSQVESYNEQFF
TGCGCCAGCAGCCAAGTAGAATCCTACAATGAGCAGTTCTTC
>TRBJ2-5|TRBV7-2|-|14|-
CASSTQTGLETQYF
TGTGCCAGCAGCACACAGACAGGCTTGGAGACCCAGTACTTC
>TRBJ1-1|TRBV12-3/TRBV12-4|-|12|-
CASSLVEGPAFF
TGTGCCAGCAGTTTAGTAGAGGGCCCGGCTTTCTTT
>TRBJ1-5|TRBV5-1|TRBD1|15|once
CASSLGGQGDQPQHF
TGCGCCAGCAGCTTGGGGGGACAGGGAGATCAGCCCCAGCATTTT
>TRBJ2-1|TRBV3-1/TRBV3-2|TRBD2|15|-
CASSQVPGGGNEQFF
TGTGCCAGCAGCCAAGTCCCGGGGGGGGGCAATGAGCAGTTCTTC
>TRBJ1-2|TRBV28|-|13|-
CATAGRSGWGYTF
TGTGCCACCGCGGGCAGATCTGGATGGGGCTACACCTTC
>TRBJ2-5|TRBV3-1/TRBV3-2|-|18|-
CASSQDGEQGRWKETQYF
TGTGCCAGCAGCCAAGATGGCGAACAGGGACGCTGGAAAGAGACCCAGTACTTC
>TRBJ2-7|TRBV5-6|TRBD1|17|-
CASSAEGVGQGSYEQYF
TGTGCCAGCAGCGCCGAAGGAGTGGGACAGGGCTCCTACGAGCAGTACTTC
>TRBJ2-7|TRBV7-8|TRBD1|15|-
CASSPRNRGSYEQYF
TGTGCCAGCAGCCCGAGAAACAGGGGTTCCTACGAGCAGTACTTC
>TRBJ2-3|TRBV7-9|TRBD2|18|-
CASSRTGLAGGSTDTQYF
TGTGCCAGCTCCCGGACGGGACTAGCGGGGGGAAGCACAGATACGCAGTATTTT
>TRBJ1-1|TRBV6-5|-|13|-
CASSPGMNTEAFF
TGTGCCAGCAGTCCAGGGATGAACACTGAAGCTTTCTTT
>TRBJ2-5|TRBV6-6|-|15|-
CASSYSERLWETQYF
TGTGCCAGCAGTTACTCGGAGCGACTCTGGGAGACCCAGTACTTC
>TRBJ2-7|TRBV4-3|-|15|-
CASSQDGEQGNEQYF
TGCGCCAGCAGCCAAGATGGGGAACAGGGTAACGAGCAGTACTTC
>TRBJ2-7|TRBV12-3/TRBV12-4|TRBD1|13|-
CASSFDRGYEQYF
TGTGCCAGCAGTTTCGACAGGGGCTACGAGCAGTACTTC
>TRBJ2-5|TRBV27|-|14|-
CASSFKLAEETQYF
TGTGCCAGCAGTTTCAAACTAGCTGAAGAGACCCAGTACTTC
>TRBJ1-1|TRBV28|-|15|-
CASRGSGVWNTEAFF
TGTGCCAGCAGGGGAAGCGGGGTCTGGAACACTGAAGCTTTCTTT
>TRBJ1-1|TRBV13|-|15|-
CASSLGGEMNTEAFF
TGTGCCAGCAGCTTAGGCGGGGAGATGAACACTGAAGCTTTCTTT
>TRBJ2-6|TRBV6-1|TRBD2|17|-
CASSGLAGGSGANVLTF
TGTGCCAGCAGTGGACTAGCGGGGGGATCTGGGGCCAACGTCCTGACTTTC
>TRBJ2-1|TRBV19|TRBD2|16|-
CASSAPVGGARDEQFF
TGTGCCAGTAGTGCCCCCGTCGGGGGGGCCCGCGATGAGCAGTTCTTC
>TRBJ2-5|TRBV4-1|TRBD2|16|-
CASSQEGLAGQETQYF
TGCGCCAGCAGCCAAGAGGGCCTAGCGGGGCAAGAGACCCAGTACTTC
>TRBJ2-3|TRBV7-9|-|13|-
CASARGAIDTQYF
TGTGCCAGCGCTCGGGGGGCGATCGATACGCAGTATTTT
>TRBJ1-2|TRBV5-4|-|13|-
CASSLDSSYGYTF
TGTGCCAGCAGCTTGGACTCTAGCTATGGCTACACCTTC
>TRBJ2-2|TRBV5-4|TRBD2|17|-
CASSRGLAGSNTGELFF
TGTGCCAGCAGCCGAGGACTAGCGGGGTCGAACACCGGGGAGCTGTTTTTT
>TRBJ2-3|TRBV6-6|TRBD2|15|-
CASVLRGGASDTQYF
TGTGCCAGCGTCTTGCGGGGGGGAGCGAGTGATACGCAGTATTTT
>TRBJ1-2|TRBV6-2/TRBV6-3|TRBD1|15|-
CASSYSEGALSGYTF
TGTGCCAGCAGTTACTCGGAGGGGGCGCTTAGTGGCTACACCTTC
>TRBJ2-2|TRBV5-6|-|14|-
CASSAGLMAGELFF
TGTGCCAGCAGCGCAGGGTTAATGGCCGGGGAGCTGTTTTTT
>TRBJ1-3|TRBV7-9|TRBD1|14|once
CASSLRGQGNTIYF
TGTGCCAGCAGCCTCAGGGGGCAAGGAAACACCATATATTTT
>TRBJ2-7|TRBV5-5|TRBD1|14|-
CASSLGQGADEQYF
TGTGCCAGCAGCTTGGGGCAGGGGGCTGACGAGCAGTACTTC
>TRBJ2-5|TRBV19|TRBD1|16|-
CASSNFDRGTLETQYF
TGTGCCAGTAGTAATTTCGACAGGGGAACTTTAGAGACCCAGTACTTC
>TRBJ2-7|TRBV28|TRBD1|16|-
CASSLGSGTGYHEQYF
TGTGCCAGCAGTTTAGGTTCCGGGACAGGGTACCACGAGCAGTACTTC
>TRBJ1-1|TRBV15|-|14|once
CATSRDPMNTEAFF
TGTGCCACCAGCAGAGATCCCATGAACACTGAAGCTTTCTTT
>TRBJ1-5|TRBV2|-|14|-
CASSGESGNQPQHF
TGTGCCAGCAGTGGTGAGTCGGGCAATCAGCCCCAGCATTTT
>TRBJ2-3|TRBV5-1|-|14|-
CASRGGASTDTQYF
TGCGCCAGCAGAGGGGGGGCTAGCACAGATACGCAGTATTTT
>TRBJ2-7|TRBV5-4|TRBD1|13|-
CASSLPGGYEQYF
TGTGCCAGCAGCTTGCCAGGGGGCTACGAGCAGTACTTC
>TRBJ1-6|TRBV11-3|-|13|-
CASSQAANSPLHF
TGTGCCAGCAGCCAGGCCGCAAATTCACCCCTCCACTTT
>TRBJ1-5|TRBV18|TRBD1|14|-
CASSPGQGERPQHF
TGTGCCAGCTCACCCGGACAGGGAGAGAGGCCCCAGCATTTT
>TRBJ2-6|TRBV6-1|-|14|-
CASSDRVGANVLTF
TGTGCCAGCAGTGACAGGGTTGGGGCCAACGTCCTGACTTTC
>TRBJ1-4|TRBV6-5|-|15|-
CASSYSDSAYEKLFF
TGTGCCAGCAGTTACTCTGACAGCGCCTATGAAAAACTGTTTTTT
>TRBJ1-1|TRBV18|-|17|-
CASSKTPFGGTNTEAFF
TGTGCCAGCTCAAAGACCCCCTTTGGGGGCACGAACACTGAAGCTTTCTTT
>TRBJ2-5|TRBV5-4|TRBD2|16|-
CASSERLAGAQETQYF
TGTGCCAGCAGCGAAAGACTAGCGGGGGCCCAAGAGACCCAGTACTTC
>TRBJ1-1|TRBV5-1|-|14|-
CASSLVRGNTEAFF
TGCGCCAGCAGCTTGGTCCGGGGGAACACTGAAGCTTTCTTT
>TRBJ2-7|TRBV4-3|-|16|-
CASSQALSRGSYEQYF
TGCGCCAGCAGCCAAGCTCTGAGTAGGGGGTCCTACGAGCAGTACTTC
>TRBJ2-3|TRBV5-4|TRBD2|16|few
CASSLLAGGPTDTQYF
TGTGCCAGCAGCTTGCTGGCGGGGGGGCCCACAGATACGCAGTATTTT
>TRBJ2-7|TRBV15|-|20|-
CATSTRAVYGASLFTYEQYF
TGTGCCACCAGCACCAGAGCGGTTTATGGTGCTAGCCTATTTACCTACGAGCAGTACTTC
>TRBJ1-5|TRBV5-5|TRBD1|17|-
CASSPHSGTGGRQPQHF
TGTGCCAGCAGCCCACACTCTGGGACAGGGGGACGTCAGCCCCAGCATTTT
>TRBJ2-5|TRBV29-1|TRBD1|13|-
CSVRQGTQETQYF
TGCAGCGTCAGACAGGGGACTCAAGAGACCCAGTACTTC